The rows below give T cell receptor beta chains drawn from one sample of a study of cytomegalovirus exposure and HLA in healthy donors. The assay was immunoSEQ multiplex PCR, and TCRdb's table has in-frame clones only and misses some. Here the sample spans some 150,000 clones, 75% to 85% being singletons. The sample taken for sequencing was PBMCs. Source of these receptors: a female donor in good health and CMV-seropositive. CDR3s include the opening cysteine and the closing phenylalanine or tryptophan. D genes are given only for firm matches. Clone size is not always given. Where it is, it says once, few, many or a class for expanded clones.

D	V	J	size	DNA	CDR3
TRBD1	TRBV2	TRBJ1-1	-	TGTGCCAGCAGTGGGACAGGGGGCGCAGAAGCTTTCTTT	CASSGTGGAEAFF
TRBD2	TRBV7-9	TRBJ2-2	-	TGTGCCAGCAGCTTGGGACTAGCGGGGCCCGGGGAGCTGTTTTTT	CASSLGLAGPGELFF
TRBD2	TRBV5-1	TRBJ2-1	-	TGCGCCAGCAGCCCACCCGGGACTAGCGGGGGGAATGAGCAGTTCTTC	CASSPPGTSGGNEQFF
TRBD2	TRBV7-3	TRBJ2-7	-	TGTGCCAGCAGCTCTCAGACTAGCCCCTCTTTCTACGAGCAGTACTTC	CASSSQTSPSFYEQYF
-	TRBV7-8	TRBJ2-2	-	TGTGCCAGCAGCTTAGTTGTTACTTCCTTCAGGGGTTGGACCGGGGAGCTGTTTTTT	CASSLVVTSFRGWTGELFF
-	TRBV5-1	TRBJ1-5	-	TGCGCCAGCAGCCCTGGAGGCGATCAGCCCCAGCATTTT	CASSPGGDQPQHF
TRBD2	TRBV9	TRBJ2-3	-	TGTGCCAGCAGCGTATCCACTAGCGGGGGGACAGATACGCAGTATTTT	CASSVSTSGGTDTQYF
TRBD2	TRBV29-1	TRBJ2-3	-	TGCAGCGTCCTACTAGCGTGGGGCACAGATACGCAGTATTTT	CSVLLAWGTDTQYF
TRBD1	TRBV5-1	TRBJ2-7	-	TGCGCCAGCAGCTCAGGACAGGGGGGGACCTACGAGCAGTACTTC	CASSSGQGGTYEQYF
-	TRBV28	TRBJ2-3	-	TGTGCCAGCAGCCTCGGGACAGATACGCAGTATTTT	CASSLGTDTQYF
TRBD1	TRBV4-2	TRBJ2-1	-	TGTGCCAGCAGCCAGACAGGGGCTGAGCAGTTCTTC	CASSQTGAEQFF
TRBD1	TRBV7-3	TRBJ2-6	-	TGTGCCAGCAGCTTAGTAGGGACAGGAGGCTCTGGGGCCAACGTCCTGACTTTC	CASSLVGTGGSGANVLTF
TRBD2	TRBV5-1	TRBJ2-3	once	TGCGCCAGCAGCTTGACACTTGCCGGGACTAGGAGAGATACGCAGTATTTT	CASSLTLAGTRRDTQYF
-	TRBV30	TRBJ1-2	-	TGTGCCTGGAGTCCCGGACAGAACTATGGCTACACCTTC	CAWSPGQNYGYTF
TRBD1	TRBV6-1	TRBJ1-5	-	TGTGCCAGCAGTGAACGGGCAGGGGGTATGGGCGTAAGCAATCAGCCCCAGCATTTT	CASSERAGGMGVSNQPQHF
-	TRBV7-3	TRBJ1-2	-	TGTGCCAGCAGTTCAGGGGTTGGTGGCTACACCTTC	CASSSGVGGYTF
-	TRBV15	TRBJ1-3	few	TGTGCCACCAGCAGAGACAGAAACTCTGGAAACACCATATATTTT	CATSRDRNSGNTIYF
-	TRBV6-1	TRBJ2-6	-	TGTGCCAGCAGGTACTCTGGGGCCAACGTCCTGACTTTC	CASRYSGANVLTF
-	TRBV25-1	TRBJ2-1	-	TGTGCCAGCAGTGGAGGGTGGCGGAGGACTTCGGATGAGCAGTTCTTC	CASSGGWRRTSDEQFF
-	TRBV29-1	TRBJ2-3	-	TGCAGCGTAGCCTCAGGGGGGCAAGTAGATACGCAGTATTTT	CSVASGGQVDTQYF
TRBD1	TRBV18	TRBJ2-1	-	TGTGCCAGCTCACCGCCGGGACAGGGCTACAATGAGCAGTTCTTC	CASSPPGQGYNEQFF
TRBD1	TRBV6-6	TRBJ1-4	-	TGTGCCAGCAGAACATCAGGGGGCCGGACTGAAAAACTGTTTTTT	CASRTSGGRTEKLFF
TRBD1	TRBV5-4	TRBJ2-6	few	TGTGCCAGCAGCTTGGGTGCCCGGGACAGGGTTAACTCTGGGGCCAACGTCCTGACTTTC	CASSLGARDRVNSGANVLTF
TRBD1	TRBV7-9	TRBJ2-7	-	TGTGCCAGCAGCTTAGCCAAGGGACAGCCAAGCTACGAGCAGTACTTC	CASSLAKGQPSYEQYF
-	TRBV28	TRBJ1-2	few	TGTGCCAGCAGAACCCGGTCGGGTCCCTATGGCTACACCTTC	CASRTRSGPYGYTF
TRBD2	TRBV23-1	TRBJ2-6	once	TGCGCCAGCAGTCCCTACGGGGGGAACGGGGCCAACGTCCTGACTTTC	CASSPYGGNGANVLTF
TRBD2	TRBV19	TRBJ2-3	few	TGTGCCAGTAGCAAAAATAGGGGACTAGCTTTACACACAGATACGCAGTATTTT	CASSKNRGLALHTDTQYF
TRBD2	TRBV25-1	TRBJ2-1	-	TGTGCCAGCAGTGACCCCAGTTACGGGGGGAGAAAGGAGCAGTTCTTC	CASSDPSYGGRKEQFF
-	TRBV5-5	TRBJ1-5	-	TGTGCCAGCAGCTTGGTGGGGGCAGGCCAGCCCCAGCATTTT	CASSLVGAGQPQHF
-	TRBV12-5	TRBJ2-7	once	TGTGCTAGTGGTTTGACCCTTACTCAGGGGATAGGGTACGAGCAGTACTTC	CASGLTLTQGIGYEQYF
TRBD1	TRBV29-1	TRBJ2-3	-	TGCAGCGTTGAAGAGGGCTTAGGGGGACAGGTCGGTTTCGCGGATACGCAGTATTTT	CSVEEGLGGQVGFADTQYF
-	TRBV6-1	TRBJ1-4	-	TGTGCCAGCAGTGAAGCGAGTCCATGGGAAAAACTGTTTTTT	CASSEASPWEKLFF
-	TRBV9	TRBJ1-2	-	TGTGCCAGCAGCGACAGGCAGGGAATCGGTGGCTACACCTTC	CASSDRQGIGGYTF
TRBD1	TRBV18	TRBJ1-2	-	TGTGCCAGCTTGGACAGGGAAGGTTATGGCTACACCTTC	CASLDREGYGYTF
TRBD1	TRBV5-1	TRBJ2-2	-	TGCGCCAGCAGCCGTGGGGGACAGGCCGGGAACACCGGGGAGCTGTTTTTT	CASSRGGQAGNTGELFF
TRBD1	TRBV6-5	TRBJ1-2	-	TGTGCCAGCAGAGAAGGGACAGGGGGCTATGGCTACACCTTC	CASREGTGGYGYTF
TRBD2	TRBV2	TRBJ2-3	-	TGTGCCAGCAGTGAAGGGATGTTGGCGGGGGGGCGCACAGATACGCAGTATTTT	CASSEGMLAGGRTDTQYF
TRBD2	TRBV10-3	TRBJ2-3	-	TGTGCCATCAGTGAGGGGACTAGCAGGGACACAGATACGCAGTATTTT	CAISEGTSRDTDTQYF
TRBD2	TRBV5-1	TRBJ2-2	-	TGCGCCAGCAGCTTGGACCCTAGCGGCCGGAACACCGGGGAGCTGTTTTTT	CASSLDPSGRNTGELFF
TRBD2	TRBV25-1	TRBJ2-5	-	TGTGCCAGCAGTACCGGGACTAGTGGTGAGACCCAGTACTTC	CASSTGTSGETQYF
-	TRBV6-5	TRBJ2-5	-	TGTGCCACCCTAGGAACGGGGAAAGAGACCCAGTACTTC	CATLGTGKETQYF
TRBD1	TRBV25-1	TRBJ2-2	-	TGTGCCAGCAGTGACGGGACAGGGGAAGGTCCCGGGGAGCTGTTTTTT	CASSDGTGEGPGELFF